Sequencing of this T cell receptor (beta chain) was carried out in a study of blood T cell repertoires in COVID-19. Across the study: T cells, B-cell-depleted T cells, or PBMCs provided the cDNA or gDNA that served as material.

Generated by immunoSEQ multiplex PCR, the TCRdb table keeps only in-frame clones and is missing some. The profile shows 150,000 to 200,000 clones, 65% to 85% of them singletons. Study members were between roughly 18 and 100 years old and lived in 20 to 30 US regions. Cohort 3 recovery required two negative PCRs, clearance, or symptom resolution. Germline-derived CDR1 and CDR2 are SGHDN and FVKESK. The CDR3 runs to 15 residues. The V and J ends lost 4 bases and 2 bases respectively, with 14 bases between them. The chain links TRBV14 to TRBJ1-1; D gene ambiguous. Sequencing used PBMCs or T cells enriched from blood (not recorded which). The sequence was collected from a woman aged 60 to 75 who had recovered from COVID-19. The CDR3 here is CASSRGGAPNTEAFF. DNA for the CDR3: TGTGCCAGCAGCCGCGGAGGTGCGCCAAACACTGAAGCTTTCTTT.